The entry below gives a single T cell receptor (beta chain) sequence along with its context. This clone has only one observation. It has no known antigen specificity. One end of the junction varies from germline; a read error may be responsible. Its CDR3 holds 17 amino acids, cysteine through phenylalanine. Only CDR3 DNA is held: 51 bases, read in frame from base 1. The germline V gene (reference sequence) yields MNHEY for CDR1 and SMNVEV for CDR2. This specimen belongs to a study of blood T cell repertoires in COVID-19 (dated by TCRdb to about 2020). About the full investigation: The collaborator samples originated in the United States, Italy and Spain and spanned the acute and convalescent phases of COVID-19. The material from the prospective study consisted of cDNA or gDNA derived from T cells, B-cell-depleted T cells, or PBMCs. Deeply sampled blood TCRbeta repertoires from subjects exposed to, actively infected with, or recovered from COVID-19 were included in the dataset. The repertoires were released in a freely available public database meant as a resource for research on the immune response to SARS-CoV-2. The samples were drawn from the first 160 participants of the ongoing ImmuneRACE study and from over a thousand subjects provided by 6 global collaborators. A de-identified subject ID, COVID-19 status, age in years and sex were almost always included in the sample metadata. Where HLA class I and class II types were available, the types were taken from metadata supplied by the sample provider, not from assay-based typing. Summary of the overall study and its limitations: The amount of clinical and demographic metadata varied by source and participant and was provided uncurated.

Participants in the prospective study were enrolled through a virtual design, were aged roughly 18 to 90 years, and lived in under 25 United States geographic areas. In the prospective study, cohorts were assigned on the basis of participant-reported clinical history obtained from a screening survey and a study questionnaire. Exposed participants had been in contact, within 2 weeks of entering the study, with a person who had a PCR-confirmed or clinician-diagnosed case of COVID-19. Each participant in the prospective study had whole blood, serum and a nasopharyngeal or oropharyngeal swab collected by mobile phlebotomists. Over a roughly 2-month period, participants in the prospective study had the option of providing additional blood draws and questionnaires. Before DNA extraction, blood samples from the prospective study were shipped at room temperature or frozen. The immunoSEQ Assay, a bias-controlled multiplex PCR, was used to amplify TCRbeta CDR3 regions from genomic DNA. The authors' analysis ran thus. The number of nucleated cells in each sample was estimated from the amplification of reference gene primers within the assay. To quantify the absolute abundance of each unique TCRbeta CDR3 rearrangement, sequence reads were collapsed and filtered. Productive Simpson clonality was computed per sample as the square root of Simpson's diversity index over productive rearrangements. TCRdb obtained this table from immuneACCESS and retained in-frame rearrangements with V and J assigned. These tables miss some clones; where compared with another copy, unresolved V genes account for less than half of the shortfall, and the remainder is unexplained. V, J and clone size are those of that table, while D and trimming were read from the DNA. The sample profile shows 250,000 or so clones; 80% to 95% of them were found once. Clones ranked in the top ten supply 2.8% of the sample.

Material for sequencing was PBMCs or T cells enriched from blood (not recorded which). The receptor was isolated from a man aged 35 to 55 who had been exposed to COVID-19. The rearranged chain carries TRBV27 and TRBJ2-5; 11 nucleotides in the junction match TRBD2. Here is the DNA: TGTGCCAGCAGTTATCTAGCGGGAGGCTTATACCAAGGGACCCAGTACTTC. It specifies CASSYLAGGLYQGTQYF.